This T cell receptor beta chain was recorded in a study of T cells after yellow fever vaccination. TCRdb called the 5' RACE reads again in MiXCR, with one record for every CDR3 protein. Here the sample spans 12,000 to 15,000 distinct CDR3 sequences, 7.3% being singletons. The V and J ends lost 7 bases and 2 bases respectively, with 9 bases between them. The germline CDR1 and CDR2 sequences are ENHRY and SYGVKD. The length of the CDR3 is 14 residues. The origin of this receptor is a man in his late teens or twenties who received the YFV17D yellow fever vaccine. V gene TRBV10-3 combines with J gene TRBJ2-6; D perhaps matches TRBD1 (6 bases). The sequences come from PBMCs, either bulk or a sorted T-cell subset (CD4+, CD8+, memory, or dextramer-sorted; not recorded which), collected on the day of the yellow fever booster vaccination. In DNA, the CDR3 is TGTGCCATCAAAGAGGGGGCTGGGGCCAACGTCCTGACTTTC. This translates into CAIKEGAGANVLTF.